This passage covers 7 T cell receptor beta chains from one sample sequenced in a study of beta chain features in type 1 diabetes. General observations from the study: The study found moderately but significantly shorter TCRB CDR3s in all four CD4+ subsets of Type 1 diabetes patients.

Expressed TCRB transcripts were sequenced because the isolated RNA had all been reverse transcribed beforehand. The method was immunoSEQ multiplex PCR; TCRdb's version includes in-frame clones alone and lacks a portion of them. The sample includes about 370,000 clones, around a tenth seen only once; the top ten take about 0.6%. The antigens of these receptors remain unknown. Sequencing was carried out using central memory CD4+ T cells from blood. These receptors were obtained from a man aged 30 to 39 with type 1 diabetes.

Details on this clone: At one end the junction does not follow the germline gene, possibly because of a read error. The rearrangement uses TRBV2 and TRBJ2-7; D is tentatively TRBD1 or TRBD2 (5 bases each). Per the germline V gene, CDR1 is SNHLY and CDR2 is FYNNEI. CDR3 length: 12 amino acids. DNA for the CDR3: TGTGCCAGCAGAAAAGCAGGGAGTCACCACCGCTTC. Its protein product is CASRKAGSHHRF.

In its sample, this clone was seen a few times. The chain uses TRBV7-3 and TRBJ2-5; D uncertain. V was cut by 6 bases and J by 2 bases, with 4 bases left in between. This CDR3 is built from 11 residues. Germline values: CDR1 SGHTA, CDR2 FQGTGA. CDR3 DNA: TGTGCCAGCAGGGTGCAAGAGACCCAGTACTTC. This encodes CASRVQETQYF.

Notes on this clone: The same CDR3 also results from other DNA sequences found in this sample. The gene calls are TRBV10-3 and TRBJ1-1, with D hard to call. This CDR3 region has 11 residues. Deletions cut 6 bases from V and 1 base from J, with 3 bases between. Germline CDR1 reads ENHRY; CDR2 reads SYGVKD. CDR3 DNA: TGTGCCATCAGACAGAACACTGAAGCTTTCTTT. Translating gives CAIRQNTEAFF.

Only one count was recorded for this clone. CDR3 in DNA: TGTGCCAGCACCATTGGGCAGGGAGACTACGAGCAGTACTTC. Amino acids: CASTIGQGDYEQYF. The chain carries TRBV5-4 and TRBJ2-7; D may correspond to TRBD1 or TRBD2 (5 bases each). Trimming removed 6 bases at V and 3 bases at J, with 16 bases between. Germline values: CDR1 SGHNT, CDR2 YYREEE (reference sequence). CDR3 length: 14 residues.

The chain combines TRBV7-3 with TRBJ2-2; D perhaps matches TRBD1 (6 bases). The CDR3 is 14 amino acids. Germline V lookup: CDR1 SGHTA, CDR2 FQGTGA. V lost 5 bases to trimming and J lost 7 bases, with 14 bases between them. The CDR3 spells CASSRDLGGGELFF. The CDR3, as DNA: TGTGCCAGCAGCCGGGACCTAGGGGGCGGGGAGCTGTTTTTT.

The rearrangement joins TRBV6-6 to TRBJ2-2, with 10 bases identical to TRBD2. This CDR3 is built from 16 residues. Germline CDR1 is MNHNY and CDR2 is SVGAGI (reference sequence). J was trimmed by 1 base and V by 6 bases; bases with no gene match: 5. Here the CDR3 DNA reads TGTGCCAGCAGACTAGGACTAGCGGTGAACACCGGGGAGCTGTTTTTT. Translating gives CASRLGLAVNTGELFF.

V gene TRBV7-2 combines with J gene TRBJ1-2, with unresolved D. Germline CDR1 reads SGHTA; CDR2 reads FQGNSA. Trimming left V 5 bases short and J 0 bases short, with 13 bases between. The CDR3 loop spans 15 amino acids. CDR3 sequence reads: CASSPDPKANYGYTF. In DNA, the CDR3 is TGTGCCAGCAGCCCAGACCCGAAGGCTAACTATGGCTACACCTTC.